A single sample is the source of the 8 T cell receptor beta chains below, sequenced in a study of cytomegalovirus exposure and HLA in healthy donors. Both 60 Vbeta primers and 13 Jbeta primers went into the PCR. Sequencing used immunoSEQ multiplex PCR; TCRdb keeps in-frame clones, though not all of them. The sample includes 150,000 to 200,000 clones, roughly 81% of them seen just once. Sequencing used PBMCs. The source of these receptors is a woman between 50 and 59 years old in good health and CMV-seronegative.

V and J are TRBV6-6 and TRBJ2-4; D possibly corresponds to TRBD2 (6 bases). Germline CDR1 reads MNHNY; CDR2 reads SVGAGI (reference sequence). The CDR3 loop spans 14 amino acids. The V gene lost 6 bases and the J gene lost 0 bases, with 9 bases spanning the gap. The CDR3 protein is CASSPGGAKNIQYF. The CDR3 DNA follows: TGTGCCAGCAGCCCCGGGGGAGCCAAAAACATTCAGTACTTC.

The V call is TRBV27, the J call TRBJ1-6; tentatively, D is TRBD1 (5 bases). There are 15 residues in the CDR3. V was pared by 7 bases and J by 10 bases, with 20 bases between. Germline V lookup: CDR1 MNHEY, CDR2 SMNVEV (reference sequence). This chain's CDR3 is CASTFRGLQGSPLHF. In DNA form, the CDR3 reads TGTGCCAGCACGTTTCGGGGACTGCAAGGCTCACCCCTCCACTTT.

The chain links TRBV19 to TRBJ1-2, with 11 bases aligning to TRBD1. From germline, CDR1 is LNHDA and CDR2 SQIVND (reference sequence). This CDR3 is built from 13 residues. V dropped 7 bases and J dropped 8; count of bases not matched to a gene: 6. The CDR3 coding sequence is TGTGCCAGTACCATGGACAGGGGGCTCGGCTACACCTTC. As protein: CASTMDRGLGYTF.

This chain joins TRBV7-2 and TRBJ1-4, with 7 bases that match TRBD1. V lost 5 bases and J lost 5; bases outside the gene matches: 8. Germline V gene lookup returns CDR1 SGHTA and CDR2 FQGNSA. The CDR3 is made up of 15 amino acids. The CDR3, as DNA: TGTGCCAGCAGCCCAACAGGGGATATGAATGAAAAACTGTTTTTT. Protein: CASSPTGDMNEKLFF.

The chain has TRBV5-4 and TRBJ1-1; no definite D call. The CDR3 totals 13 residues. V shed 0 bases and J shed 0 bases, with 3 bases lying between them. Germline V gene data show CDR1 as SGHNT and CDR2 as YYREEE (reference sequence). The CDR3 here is CASSLAVNTEAFF. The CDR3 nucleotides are TGTGCCAGCAGCTTGGCCGTGAACACTGAAGCTTTCTTT. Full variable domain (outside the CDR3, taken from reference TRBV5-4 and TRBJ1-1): ETGVTQSPTHLIKTRGQQVTLRCSSQSGHNTVSWYQQALGQGPQFIFQYYREEENGRGNFPPRFSGLQFPNYSSELNVNALELDDSALYLCASSLAVNTEAFFGQGTRLTVV.

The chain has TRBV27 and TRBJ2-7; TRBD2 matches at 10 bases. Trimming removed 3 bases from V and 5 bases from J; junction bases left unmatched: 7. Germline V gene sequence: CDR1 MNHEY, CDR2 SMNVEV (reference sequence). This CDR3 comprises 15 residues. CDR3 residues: CASSFELAGENEQYF. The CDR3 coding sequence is TGTGCCAGCAGTTTTGAGCTAGCGGGAGAGAACGAGCAGTACTTC.

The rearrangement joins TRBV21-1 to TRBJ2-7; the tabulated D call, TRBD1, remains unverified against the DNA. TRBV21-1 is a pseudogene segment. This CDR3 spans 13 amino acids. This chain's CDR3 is CASIFEGAGEQYF. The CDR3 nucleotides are TGTGCCAGCATATTTGAGGGGGCGGGGGAGCAGTACTTC.

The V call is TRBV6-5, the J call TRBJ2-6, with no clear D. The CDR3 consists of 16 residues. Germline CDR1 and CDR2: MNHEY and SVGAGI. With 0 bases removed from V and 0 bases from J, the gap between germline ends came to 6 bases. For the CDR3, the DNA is TGTGCCAGCAGTTACTCCGGGTTCTCTGGGGCCAACGTCCTGACTTTC. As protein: CASSYSGFSGANVLTF.